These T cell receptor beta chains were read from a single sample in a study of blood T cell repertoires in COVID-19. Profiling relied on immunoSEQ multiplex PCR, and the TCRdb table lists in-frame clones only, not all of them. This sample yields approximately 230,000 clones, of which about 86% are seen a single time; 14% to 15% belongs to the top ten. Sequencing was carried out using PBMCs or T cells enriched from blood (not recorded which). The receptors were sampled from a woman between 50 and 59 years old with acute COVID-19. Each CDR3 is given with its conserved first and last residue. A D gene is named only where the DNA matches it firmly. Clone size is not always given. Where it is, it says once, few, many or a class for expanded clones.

CDR3: CAGRGASGSSYEQYF
DNA: TGTGCCGGTCGAGGTGCTAGCGGGAGCTCCTACGAGCAGTACTTC
V: TRBV6-5
J: TRBJ2-7
size: once
D: TRBD2
length: 15

CDR3: CASSLPRGKSSPLHF
DNA: TGTGCCAGCAGCTTGCCAAGGGGGAAATCTTCACCCCTCCACTTT
V: TRBV7-2
J: TRBJ1-6
size: NA
D: NA
length: 15

CDR3: CASGTGEKLFF
DNA: TGTGCCAGCGGAACGGGTGAAAAACTGTTTTTT
V: TRBV7-8
J: TRBJ1-4
size: NA
D: NA
length: 11

CDR3: CASSKIEWGVGNEQFF
DNA: TGTGCCAGTAGCAAGATCGAATGGGGGGTGGGCAATGAGCAGTTCTTC
V: TRBV19
J: TRBJ2-1
size: NA
D: NA
length: 16

CDR3: CASSPQGFSGNTIYF
DNA: TGTGCCAGCAGTCCACAGGGTTTCTCTGGAAACACCATATATTTT
V: TRBV6-5
J: TRBJ1-3
size: few
D: NA
length: 15

CDR3: CASSLGLAGAGQETQYF
DNA: TGCGCCAGCAGCCTGGGACTAGCGGGAGCGGGTCAAGAGACCCAGTACTTC
V: TRBV5-1
J: TRBJ2-5
size: NA
D: TRBD2
length: 17

CDR3: CASRLIESEQFF
DNA: TGTGCCAGCAGATTAATCGAGTCTGAGCAGTTCTTC
V: TRBV7-2
J: TRBJ2-1
size: NA
D: NA
length: 12

CDR3: CASIRGGADTEAFF
DNA: TGTGCCAGCATTAGGGGAGGGGCTGACACTGAAGCTTTCTTT
V: TRBV28
J: TRBJ1-1
size: NA
D: NA
length: 14

CDR3: CAISEQEVRAGGVYGYTF
DNA: TGTGCCATCAGTGAGCAAGAGGTCAGGGCTGGAGGGGTCTATGGCTACACCTTC
V: TRBV10-3
J: TRBJ1-2
size: NA
D: NA
length: 18

CDR3: CATKPGVAGGPSSYNEQFF
DNA: TGCGCTACCAAACCCGGCGTCGCGGGAGGGCCGAGCTCCTACAATGAGCAGTTCTTC
V: TRBV4-1
J: TRBJ2-1
size: few
D: TRBD2
length: 19

CDR3: CASSVRPYVQGREETQYF
DNA: TGTGCCAGCAGCGTTCGGCCCTACGTACAGGGTAGGGAAGAGACCCAGTACTTC
V: TRBV9
J: TRBJ2-5
size: NA
D: NA
length: 18

CDR3: CATRIGGSEDYGYTF
DNA: TGTGCCACCCGAATTGGAGGGTCGGAGGACTATGGCTACACCTTC
V: TRBV15
J: TRBJ1-2
size: NA
D: NA
length: 15

CDR3: CASSPRGQDEKLFF
DNA: TGTGCCAGCTCACCGCGGGGGCAAGATGAAAAACTGTTTTTT
V: TRBV18
J: TRBJ1-4
size: NA
D: NA
length: 14

CDR3: CASSTRTQDYEQYF
DNA: TGTGCCAGCAGTACTCGAACACAGGACTACGAGCAGTACTTC
V: TRBV28
J: TRBJ2-7
size: NA
D: NA
length: 14

CDR3: CASSYSLGWEQYF
DNA: TGTGCCAGCAGTTACTCGTTGGGCTGGGAGCAGTACTTC
V: TRBV6-5
J: TRBJ2-7
size: NA
D: NA
length: 13

CDR3: CASSLGTGKETQYF
DNA: TGTGCCAGCAGCTTGGGGACTGGGAAGGAGACCCAGTACTTC
V: TRBV5-5
J: TRBJ2-5
size: few
D: NA
length: 14

CDR3: CAWAGTLEAFF
DNA: TGTGCCTGGGCTGGGACACTTGAAGCTTTCTTT
V: TRBV30
J: TRBJ1-1
size: once
D: NA
length: 11

CDR3: CASSVDGNNYGYTF
DNA: TGTGCCAGCAGCGTAGACGGGAATAACTATGGCTACACCTTC
V: TRBV9
J: TRBJ1-2
size: NA
D: NA
length: 14

CDR3: CASSRNHTGAITEAFF
DNA: TGTGCCAGCAGCAGAAATCACACAGGGGCGATCACTGAAGCTTTCTTT
V: TRBV21-1
J: TRBJ1-1
size: NA
D: NA
length: 16

CDR3: CASSRSMYNEQFF
DNA: TGTGCCAGCAGTAGGAGTATGTACAATGAGCAGTTCTTC
V: TRBV9
J: TRBJ2-1
size: NA
D: NA
length: 13

CDR3: CASSYAGVANEQFF
DNA: TGTGCCAGCAGTTACGCGGGAGTCGCCAATGAGCAGTTCTTC
V: TRBV6-5
J: TRBJ2-1
size: once
D: TRBD2
length: 14

CDR3: CASSLVRTGFTDTQYF
DNA: TGTGCCAGCAGTTTGGTGAGGACAGGGTTCACAGATACGCAGTATTTT
V: TRBV27
J: TRBJ2-3
size: once
D: TRBD1
length: 16

CDR3: CASSFEFNSPLHF
DNA: TGTGCCAGCAGTTTTGAGTTTAATTCACCCCTCCACTTT
V: TRBV28
J: TRBJ1-6
size: once
D: NA
length: 13

CDR3: CASSDRTYGYTF
DNA: TGTGCCTCCTCGGACAGGACTTATGGCTACACCTTC
V: TRBV6-5
J: TRBJ1-2
size: NA
D: TRBD1
length: 12

CDR3: CASSSRLAGNTDTQYF
DNA: TGCGCCAGCAGCTCTCGACTAGCGGGAAACACAGATACGCAGTATTTT
V: TRBV5-1
J: TRBJ2-3
size: NA
D: TRBD2
length: 16

CDR3: CASSSPGQGDTEAFF
DNA: TGTGCCAGCAGTTCCCCCGGACAGGGAGACACTGAAGCTTTCTTT
V: TRBV27
J: TRBJ1-1
size: many
D: TRBD1
length: 15

CDR3: CAISEPGQGNTEAFF
DNA: TGTGCCATCAGTGAGCCGGGACAGGGGAACACTGAAGCTTTCTTT
V: TRBV10-3
J: TRBJ1-1
size: NA
D: TRBD1
length: 15

CDR3: CAIRLDDRHEAFF
DNA: TGTGCCATCCGCTTAGACGACCGACATGAAGCTTTCTTT
V: TRBV10-3
J: TRBJ1-1
size: once
D: NA
length: 13

CDR3: CASSFVTSGGYSYNEQFF
DNA: TGTGCCAGCAGTTTCGTAACTAGCGGGGGGTACTCCTACAATGAGCAGTTCTTC
V: TRBV28
J: TRBJ2-1
size: NA
D: TRBD2
length: 18

CDR3: CASAQREGLSTGELFF
DNA: TGTGCCAGCGCACAGCGGGAGGGCCTCAGCACCGGGGAGCTGTTTTTT
V: TRBV19
J: TRBJ2-2
size: NA
D: TRBD2
length: 16

CDR3: CASSSYGNTGELFF
DNA: TGTGCCAGCAGTTCTTACGGTAACACCGGGGAGCTGTTTTTT
V: TRBV27
J: TRBJ2-2
size: NA
D: NA
length: 14

CDR3: CASSLWLAGVADTQYF
DNA: TGTGCCAGCAGCTTATGGCTAGCGGGAGTGGCAGATACGCAGTATTTT
V: TRBV7-2
J: TRBJ2-3
size: NA
D: TRBD2
length: 16

CDR3: CASSPHGLAAYEQYF
DNA: TGTGCCAGCAGCCCCCACGGACTAGCGGCGTACGAGCAGTACTTC
V: TRBV7-2
J: TRBJ2-7
size: NA
D: TRBD2
length: 15

CDR3: CASSNGQGDTEAFF
DNA: TGTGCCAGCTCGAACGGACAGGGCGACACTGAAGCTTTCTTT
V: TRBV18
J: TRBJ1-1
size: once
D: TRBD1
length: 14

CDR3: CASSLVLGQNYGYTF
DNA: TGTGCCAGCAGCTTGGTTTTGGGACAGAACTATGGCTACACCTTC
V: TRBV5-6
J: TRBJ1-2
size: NA
D: TRBD1
length: 15

CDR3: CSASNRQRTLVAFF
DNA: TGCAGTGCTAGTAATAGACAGAGAACACTGGTAGCTTTCTTT
V: TRBV20-1
J: TRBJ1-1
size: NA
D: NA
length: 14

CDR3: CASTPGDVYEQYF
DNA: TGTGCCAGCACCCCGGGGGACGTATACGAGCAGTACTTC
V: TRBV28
J: TRBJ2-7
size: NA
D: NA
length: 13

CDR3: CASSIRQGDGNTIYF
DNA: TGTGCCAGTAGTATTCGACAGGGCGACGGAAACACCATATATTTT
V: TRBV19
J: TRBJ1-3
size: NA
D: TRBD1
length: 15

CDR3: CSVEPVLTEAFF
DNA: TGCAGCGTCGAGCCGGTGCTCACTGAAGCTTTCTTT
V: TRBV29-1
J: TRBJ1-1
size: NA
D: NA
length: 12

CDR3: CATRTESSPLHF
DNA: TGTGCCACCCGGACAGAGTCCTCACCCCTCCACTTT
V: TRBV6-5
J: TRBJ1-6
size: NA
D: NA
length: 12

CDR3: CSVEIDRGGEQYF
DNA: TGCAGCGTTGAGATCGACCGCGGGGGCGAGCAGTACTTC
V: TRBV29-1
J: TRBJ2-7
size: once
D: TRBD2
length: 13

CDR3: CASKDRAHSPLHF
DNA: TGTGCCAGTAAAGACAGGGCCCATTCACCCCTCCACTTT
V: TRBV28
J: TRBJ1-6
size: NA
D: TRBD1
length: 13

CDR3: CASSLWGGTYNEQFF
DNA: TGTGCCAGCAGTCTCTGGGGAGGGACCTACAATGAGCAGTTCTTC
V: TRBV28
J: TRBJ2-1
size: few
D: TRBD2
length: 15

CDR3: CASSQATQGDTFF
DNA: TGTGCCAGCAGCCAGGCGACACAGGGGGATACTTTCTTT
V: TRBV3-1/TRBV3-2
J: TRBJ1-1
size: once
D: TRBD1
length: 13

CDR3: CASSPGQGAHEKLFF
DNA: TGTGCCAGCAGCCCCGGACAGGGGGCACATGAAAAACTGTTTTTT
V: TRBV7-8
J: TRBJ1-4
size: NA
D: TRBD1
length: 15

CDR3: CASSLGGTGPSRLFF
DNA: TGTGCCAGCAGCTTAGGTGGGACAGGGCCCTCCCGGCTGTTTTTT
V: TRBV7-9
J: TRBJ1-4
size: NA
D: TRBD1
length: 15

CDR3: CASSLLALAGVANEQFF
DNA: TGTGCCAGCAGCCTCTTAGCGTTAGCGGGAGTGGCGAATGAGCAGTTCTTC
V: TRBV3-1/TRBV3-2
J: TRBJ2-1
size: NA
D: TRBD2
length: 17

CDR3: CASSLNSLAGNTDTQYF
DNA: TGTGCCAGCAGCTTAAACTCACTAGCGGGAAACACAGATACGCAGTATTTT
V: TRBV7-3
J: TRBJ2-3
size: NA
D: TRBD2
length: 17

CDR3: CASSPGHSGANVLTF
DNA: TGTGCCAGCAGCCCTGGGCACTCTGGGGCCAACGTCCTGACTTTC
V: TRBV13
J: TRBJ2-6
size: NA
D: NA
length: 15

CDR3: CASSLGTGNTQYF
DNA: TGCGCCAGCAGCTTGGGGACAGGGAATACGCAGTATTTT
V: TRBV5-1
J: TRBJ2-3
size: once
D: TRBD1
length: 13

CDR3: CASKTGTATNEKLFF
DNA: TGTGCCAGCAAGACAGGCACCGCAACTAATGAAAAACTGTTTTTT
V: TRBV6-5
J: TRBJ1-4
size: NA
D: NA
length: 15

CDR3: CASSPGGAYEQYF
DNA: TGTGCCAGCAGTCCGGGGGGGGCCTACGAGCAGTACTTC
V: TRBV28
J: TRBJ2-7
size: NA
D: TRBD2
length: 13

CDR3: CASSLAGQGGQYF
DNA: TGTGCCAGCAGTTTAGCCGGACAGGGGGGGCAGTACTTC
V: TRBV27
J: TRBJ2-7
size: NA
D: TRBD1
length: 13

CDR3: CASSPPGQGYMNTEAFF
DNA: TGTGCCAGCAGTCCACCGGGACAGGGGTATATGAACACTGAAGCTTTCTTT
V: TRBV28
J: TRBJ1-1
size: NA
D: TRBD1
length: 17

CDR3: CATSDRLAGAGTGELFF
DNA: TGTGCCACCAGTGATCGGCTAGCGGGGGCGGGCACCGGGGAGCTGTTTTTT
V: TRBV24-1
J: TRBJ2-2
size: NA
D: TRBD2
length: 17